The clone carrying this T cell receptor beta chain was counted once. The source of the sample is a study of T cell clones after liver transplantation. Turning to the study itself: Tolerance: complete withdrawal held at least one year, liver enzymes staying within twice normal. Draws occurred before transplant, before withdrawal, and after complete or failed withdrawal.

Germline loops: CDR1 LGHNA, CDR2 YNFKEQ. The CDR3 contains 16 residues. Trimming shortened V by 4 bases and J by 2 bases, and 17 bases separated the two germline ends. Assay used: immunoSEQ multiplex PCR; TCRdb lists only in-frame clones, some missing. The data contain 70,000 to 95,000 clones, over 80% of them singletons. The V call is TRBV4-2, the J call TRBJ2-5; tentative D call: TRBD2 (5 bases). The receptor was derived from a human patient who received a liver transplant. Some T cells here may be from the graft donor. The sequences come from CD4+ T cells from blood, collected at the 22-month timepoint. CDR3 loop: CASSPSAGVGQETQYF. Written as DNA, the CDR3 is TGTGCCAGCAGCCCAAGTGCGGGTGTCGGACAAGAGACCCAGTACTTC.